This entry describes one T cell receptor (beta chain). This sample stems from a study of control samples from healthy donors and cancer patients. This CDR3 comprises 14 residues. Germline values: CDR1 MGHRA, CDR2 YSYEKL. Deletions cut 1 base from V and 3 bases from J, with 9 bases between. Only in-frame clones appear in the TCRdb table, and some are missing; sequencing was by immunoSEQ multiplex PCR. The sample lists about 130,000 clones; around nine tenths were seen once. This receptor was taken from a man aged 18 to 29 in good health. The V call is TRBV4-1, the J call TRBJ1-2, with D uncertain. Input material: blood. In DNA, the CDR3 is TGCGCCAGCAGCCAAGTTTTCGTGGACTATGGCTACACCTTC. Its translation: CASSQVFVDYGYTF.